This TCR beta chain was recovered during a study of post-analysis software for immune sequencing data. Across the whole study: Relapsing-remitting, secondary progressive and progressive-relapsing multiple sclerosis were all included among the disease courses.

Incorporated into the TCR beta cDNA libraries were unique molecular identifiers, which served to reduce PCR and sequencing biases. Once about 0.85 to 11 million T cells were used, roughly 0.5 million cDNA molecules resulted. TCRdb analysed the PCR reads with MiXCR anew, one entry per CDR3 protein. The profile shows some 690,000 distinct CDR3 sequences, 30% of them singletons. Per germline, CDR1 SEHNR and CDR2 FQNEAQ (reference sequence). This CDR3 has 14 amino acids. The V and J ends lost 1 base and 4 bases respectively, with 7 bases between them. Details on this clonotype: Its antigen is undetermined.

Study-wide findings and caveats: Compared with controls, patients showed significantly lower normalized Chao1 diversity. Samples from a shared batch, those prepared together, strongly co-clustered by F measure. When patients were compared with controls, five TRBV segments were more frequent, TRBV5-6, TRBV5-1 and TRBV20-1 among them.

The chain combines TRBV7-9 with TRBJ2-2, with D possibly being TRBD1 (5 bases). The material sequenced was blood. The TCR was taken from a girl aged 5-17 years with multiple sclerosis. CDR3 protein: CASSLEGFTGELFF. The CDR3 nucleotides read TGTGCCAGCAGCTTAGAGGGGTTCACCGGGGAGCTGTTTTTT.